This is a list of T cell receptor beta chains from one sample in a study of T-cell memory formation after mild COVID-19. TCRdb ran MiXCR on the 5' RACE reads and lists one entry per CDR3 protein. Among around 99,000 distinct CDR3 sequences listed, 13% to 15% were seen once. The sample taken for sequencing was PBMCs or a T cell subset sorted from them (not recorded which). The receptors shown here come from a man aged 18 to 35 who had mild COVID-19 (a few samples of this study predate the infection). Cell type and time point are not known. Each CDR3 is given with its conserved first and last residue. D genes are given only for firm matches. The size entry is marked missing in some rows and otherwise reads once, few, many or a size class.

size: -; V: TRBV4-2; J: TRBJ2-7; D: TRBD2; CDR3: CASSRPPSGGTYYEQYF; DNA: TGTGCCAGCAGCCGACCGCCTAGCGGGGGGACATATTACGAGCAGTACTTC
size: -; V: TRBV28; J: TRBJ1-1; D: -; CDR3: CASRLGTLPGNTEAFF; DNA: TGTGCCAGCAGACTCGGGACTCTCCCCGGGAACACTGAAGCTTTCTTT
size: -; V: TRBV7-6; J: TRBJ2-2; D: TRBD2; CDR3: CASSGLAGTNTGELFF; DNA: TGTGCCAGCAGCGGACTAGCGGGGACGAACACCGGGGAGCTGTTTTTT
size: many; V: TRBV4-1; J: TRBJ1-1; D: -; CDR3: CASSQDNTEAFF; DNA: TGCGCCAGCAGCCAAGATAACACTGAAGCTTTCTTT
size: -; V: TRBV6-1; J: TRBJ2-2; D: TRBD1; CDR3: CASSVGQDTGELFF; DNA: TGTGCCAGCAGTGTCGGACAGGACACCGGGGAGCTGTTTTTT
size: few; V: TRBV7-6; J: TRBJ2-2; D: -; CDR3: CASSLGSGGELFF; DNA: TGTGCCAGCAGCTTAGGGTCTGGCGGGGAGCTGTTTTTT
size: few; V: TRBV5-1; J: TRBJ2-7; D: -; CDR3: CASSLALGDSYEQYF; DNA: TGCGCCAGCAGCTTGGCCTTGGGGGACTCCTACGAGCAGTACTTC
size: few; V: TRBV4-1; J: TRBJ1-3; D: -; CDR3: CASSQAGGGSGNTIYF; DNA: TGCGCCAGCAGCCAGGCCGGGGGGGGCTCTGGAAACACCATATATTTT
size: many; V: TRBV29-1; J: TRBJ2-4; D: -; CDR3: CSVEERGVENIQYF; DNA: TGCAGCGTTGAAGAACGGGGTGTAGAAAACATTCAGTACTTC
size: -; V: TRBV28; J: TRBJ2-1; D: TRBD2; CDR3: CASSFVTGGELWNEQFF; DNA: TGTGCCAGCAGTTTTGTAACGGGGGGAGAATTGTGGAATGAGCAGTTCTTC
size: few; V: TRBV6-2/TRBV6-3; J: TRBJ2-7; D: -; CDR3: CASSPPREPPPYEQYF; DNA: TGTGCCAGCAGTCCCCCTCGGGAACCTCCTCCCTACGAGCAGTACTTC
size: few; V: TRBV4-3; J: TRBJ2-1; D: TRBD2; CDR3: CASSQGVPPSGVTRSYNEQFF; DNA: TGCGCCAGCAGCCAAGGGGTCCCCCCTAGCGGGGTAACCCGCTCCTACAATGAGCAGTTCTTC
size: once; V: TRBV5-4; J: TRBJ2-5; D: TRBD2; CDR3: CASSLVGSGLEEETQYF; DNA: TGTGCCAGCAGCTTGGTGGGTAGCGGGTTGGAGGAAGAGACCCAGTACTTC
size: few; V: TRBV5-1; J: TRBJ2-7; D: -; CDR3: CASSNRDLYEQYF; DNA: TGCGCCAGCAGTAACAGGGACCTTTACGAGCAGTACTTC
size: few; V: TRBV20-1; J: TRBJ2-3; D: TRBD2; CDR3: CSARVSGGLVDTQYF; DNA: TGCAGTGCTAGAGTTAGCGGGGGATTAGTAGATACGCAGTATTTT
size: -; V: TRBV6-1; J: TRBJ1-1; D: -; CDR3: CASGASRGKRTNTEAFF; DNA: TGTGCCAGCGGGGCCTCTAGAGGGAAGCGGACGAACACTGAAGCTTTCTTT
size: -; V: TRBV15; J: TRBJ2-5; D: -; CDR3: CATSAEYRDSRRGETQYF; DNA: TGTGCCACCAGCGCCGAGTATCGTGACAGCCGTCGTGGAGAGACCCAGTACTTC
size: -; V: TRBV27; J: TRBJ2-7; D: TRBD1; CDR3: CASSLATGGPYEQYF; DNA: TGTGCCAGCAGTCTTGCGACAGGGGGTCCTTACGAGCAGTACTTC
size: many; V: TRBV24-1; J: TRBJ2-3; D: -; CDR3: CATSGGEHTDTQYF; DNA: TGTGCCACCAGTGGAGGGGAGCACACAGATACGCAGTATTTT
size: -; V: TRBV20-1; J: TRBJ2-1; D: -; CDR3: CSARSNEQFF; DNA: TGCAGTGCTAGATCCAATGAGCAGTTCTTC
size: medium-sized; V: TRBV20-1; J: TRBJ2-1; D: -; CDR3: CSARGLRANNEQFF; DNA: TGCAGTGCTAGAGGATTGCGGGCTAACAATGAGCAGTTCTTC
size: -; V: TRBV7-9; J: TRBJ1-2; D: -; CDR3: CASSPNDGYGYTF; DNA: TGTGCCAGCAGCCCAAATGATGGGTATGGCTACACCTTC
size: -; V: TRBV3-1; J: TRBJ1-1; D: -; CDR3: CASSQARVGEAFF; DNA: TGTGCCAGCAGCCAAGCCCGAGTGGGTGAAGCTTTCTTT
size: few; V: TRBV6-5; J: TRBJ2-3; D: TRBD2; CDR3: CASSYSSGLAGNTDTQYF; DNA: TGTGCCAGCAGTTACTCCTCGGGACTAGCGGGGAACACAGATACGCAGTATTTT
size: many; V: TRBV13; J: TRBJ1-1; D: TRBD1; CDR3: CASSLRGQRYEAFF; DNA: TGTGCCAGCAGCTTAAGGGGACAGAGGTATGAAGCTTTCTTT
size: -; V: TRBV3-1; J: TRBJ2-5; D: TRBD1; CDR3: CASSHVGTGQETQYF; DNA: TGTGCCAGCAGCCATGTTGGGACAGGACAAGAGACCCAGTACTTC
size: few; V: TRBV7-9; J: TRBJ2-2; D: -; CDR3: CASSLVGRELFF; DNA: TGTGCCAGCAGCTTAGTGGGCCGGGAGCTGTTTTTT
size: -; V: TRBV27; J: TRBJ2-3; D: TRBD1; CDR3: CASSSRDRGFGTDTQYF; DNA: TGTGCCAGCAGTTCCCGGGACAGGGGGTTCGGCACAGATACGCAGTATTTT
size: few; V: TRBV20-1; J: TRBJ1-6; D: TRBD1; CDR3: CSQRDRENSPLHF; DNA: TGCAGTCAGAGGGACAGAGAAAATTCACCCCTCCACTTT
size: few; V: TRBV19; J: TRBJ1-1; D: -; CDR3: CASSTGMVNTEAFF; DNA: TGTGCCAGTAGTACAGGCATGGTGAACACTGAAGCTTTCTTT
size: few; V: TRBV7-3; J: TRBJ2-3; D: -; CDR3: CASSLAGREVDTQYF; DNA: TGTGCCAGCAGCTTAGCGGGGCGAGAGGTAGATACGCAGTATTTT
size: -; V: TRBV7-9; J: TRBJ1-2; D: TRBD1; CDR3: CASRYLTGQVNYGYTF; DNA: TGTGCCAGCAGATATTTGACGGGACAGGTTAACTATGGCTACACCTTC
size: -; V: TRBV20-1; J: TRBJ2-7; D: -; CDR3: CSARNEGTQPISGQYYEQYF; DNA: TGCAGTGCTAGAAACGAGGGCACGCAACCGATTTCAGGACAGTACTACGAGCAGTACTTC
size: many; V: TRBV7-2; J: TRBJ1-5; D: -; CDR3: CASSDSGGNQPQHF; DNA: TGTGCCAGCAGCGACAGTGGGGGCAATCAGCCCCAGCATTTT
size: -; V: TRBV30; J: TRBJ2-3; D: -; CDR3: CAWSVFGRDTDTQYF; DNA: TGTGCCTGGAGTGTGTTCGGGCGGGACACAGATACGCAGTATTTT
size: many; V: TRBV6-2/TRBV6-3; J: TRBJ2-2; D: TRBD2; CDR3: CASSLLREDTGELFF; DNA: TGTGCCAGCTCCTTGTTGCGGGAGGACACCGGGGAGCTGTTTTTT
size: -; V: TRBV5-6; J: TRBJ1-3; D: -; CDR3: CASSDIGRSSGNTIYF; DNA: TGTGCCAGCAGCGATATCGGCCGGAGCTCTGGAAACACCATATATTTT